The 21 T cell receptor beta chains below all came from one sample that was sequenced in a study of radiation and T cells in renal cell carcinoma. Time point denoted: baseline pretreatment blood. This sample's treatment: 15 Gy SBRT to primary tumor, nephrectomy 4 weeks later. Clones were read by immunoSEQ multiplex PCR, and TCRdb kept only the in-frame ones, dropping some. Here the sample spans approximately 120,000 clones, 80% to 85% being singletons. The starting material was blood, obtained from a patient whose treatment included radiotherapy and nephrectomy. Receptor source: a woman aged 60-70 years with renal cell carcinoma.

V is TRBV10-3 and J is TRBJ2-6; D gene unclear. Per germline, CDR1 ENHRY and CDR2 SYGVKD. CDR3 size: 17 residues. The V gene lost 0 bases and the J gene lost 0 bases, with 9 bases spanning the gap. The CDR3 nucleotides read TGTGCCATCAGTGAGTCCCGAGCGAACTCTGGGGCCAACGTCCTGACTTTC. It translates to CAISESRANSGANVLTF.

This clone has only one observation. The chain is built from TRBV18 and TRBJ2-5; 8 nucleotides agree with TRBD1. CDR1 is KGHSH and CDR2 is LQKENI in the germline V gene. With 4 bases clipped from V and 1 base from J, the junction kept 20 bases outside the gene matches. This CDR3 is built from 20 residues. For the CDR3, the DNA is TGTGCCAGCTCACGAAGCCCCGGGACAGGAATCTCGACGGGCCAAGAGACCCAGTACTTC. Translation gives CASSRSPGTGISTGQETQYF.

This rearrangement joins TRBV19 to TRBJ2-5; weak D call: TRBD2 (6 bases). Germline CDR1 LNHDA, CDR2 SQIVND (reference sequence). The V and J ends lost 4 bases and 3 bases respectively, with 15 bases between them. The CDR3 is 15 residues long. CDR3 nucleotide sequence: TGTGCCAGTAGTAGGTTGAGTTCGGGGGAAGAGACCCAGTACTTC. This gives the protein CASSRLSSGEETQYF.

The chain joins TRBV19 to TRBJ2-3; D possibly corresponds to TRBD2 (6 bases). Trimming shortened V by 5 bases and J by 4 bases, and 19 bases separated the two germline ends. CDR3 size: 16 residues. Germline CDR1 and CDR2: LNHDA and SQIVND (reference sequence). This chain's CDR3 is CASSPLGGSTADTQYF. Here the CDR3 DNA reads TGTGCCAGTAGTCCGCTGGGGGGATCCACCGCAGATACGCAGTATTTT.

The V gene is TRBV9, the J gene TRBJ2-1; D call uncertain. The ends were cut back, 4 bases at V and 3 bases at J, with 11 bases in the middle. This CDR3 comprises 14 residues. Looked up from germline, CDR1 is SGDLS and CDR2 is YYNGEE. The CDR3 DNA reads TGTGCCAGCAGCTCCCCGCTCGGCTACAATGAGCAGTTCTTC. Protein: CASSSPLGYNEQFF.

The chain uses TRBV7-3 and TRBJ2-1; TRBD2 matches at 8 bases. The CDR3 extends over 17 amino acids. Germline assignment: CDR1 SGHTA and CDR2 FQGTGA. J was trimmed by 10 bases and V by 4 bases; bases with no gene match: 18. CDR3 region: CASSSRGERGSGGEQFF. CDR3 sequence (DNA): TGTGCCAGCAGCTCCCGTGGTGAGCGGGGGTCCGGTGGGGAGCAGTTCTTC.

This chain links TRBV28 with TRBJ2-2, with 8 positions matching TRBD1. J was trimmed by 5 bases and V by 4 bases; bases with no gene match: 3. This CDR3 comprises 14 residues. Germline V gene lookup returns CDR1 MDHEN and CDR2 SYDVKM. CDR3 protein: CASSSGGRTGELFF. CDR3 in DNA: TGTGCCAGCAGTTCAGGGGGCAGAACCGGGGAGCTGTTTTTT.

CDR3 sequence (DNA): TGTGCCAGCAGCCAATACCGGGCCCATGAGCAGTTCTTC. Amino acids: CASSQYRAHEQFF. This chain links TRBV14 with TRBJ2-1; D is unresolved. Germline-derived CDR1 and CDR2 are SGHDN and FVKESK. The CDR3 is 13 amino acids. V lost 2 bases to trimming and J lost 8 bases, with 10 bases between them.

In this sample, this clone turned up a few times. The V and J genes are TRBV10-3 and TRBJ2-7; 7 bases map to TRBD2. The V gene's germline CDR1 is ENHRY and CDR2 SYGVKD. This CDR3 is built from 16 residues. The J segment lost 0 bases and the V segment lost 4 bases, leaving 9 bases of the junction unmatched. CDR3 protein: CAISGEGRMSSYEQYF. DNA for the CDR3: TGTGCCATCAGTGGGGAGGGGCGGATGAGCTCCTACGAGCAGTACTTC.

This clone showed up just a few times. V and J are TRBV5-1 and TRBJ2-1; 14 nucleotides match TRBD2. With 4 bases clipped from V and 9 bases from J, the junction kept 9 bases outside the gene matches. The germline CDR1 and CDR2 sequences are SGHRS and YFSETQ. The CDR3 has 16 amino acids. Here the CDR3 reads CASSVRLAGGQGEQFF. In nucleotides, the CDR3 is TGCGCCAGCAGCGTCCGACTAGCGGGGGGGCAAGGTGAGCAGTTCTTC.

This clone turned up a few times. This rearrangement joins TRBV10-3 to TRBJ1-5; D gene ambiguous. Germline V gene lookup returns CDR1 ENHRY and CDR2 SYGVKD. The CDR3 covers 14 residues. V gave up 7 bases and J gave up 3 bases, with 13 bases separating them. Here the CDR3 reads CAITQDRYNQPQHF. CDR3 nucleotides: TGTGCCATCACCCAGGACCGATACAATCAGCCCCAGCATTTT.

CDR3 residues: CASSWTGVGANVLTF. The DNA of the CDR3 is TGTGCCAGCAGTTGGACAGGGGTTGGGGCCAACGTCCTGACTTTC. J is TRBJ2-6 and V is TRBV6-5, with 9 bases that match TRBD1. This CDR3 has 15 amino acids. Germline assignment: CDR1 MNHEY and CDR2 SVGAGI. V lost 4 bases to trimming and J lost 3 bases; unmatched junction nucleotides: 1.

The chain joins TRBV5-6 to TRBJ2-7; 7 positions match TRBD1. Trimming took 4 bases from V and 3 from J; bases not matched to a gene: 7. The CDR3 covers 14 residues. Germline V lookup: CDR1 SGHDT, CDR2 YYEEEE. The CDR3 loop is CASSRQGKGYEQYF. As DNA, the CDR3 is TGTGCCAGCAGCCGACAGGGAAAGGGCTACGAGCAGTACTTC.

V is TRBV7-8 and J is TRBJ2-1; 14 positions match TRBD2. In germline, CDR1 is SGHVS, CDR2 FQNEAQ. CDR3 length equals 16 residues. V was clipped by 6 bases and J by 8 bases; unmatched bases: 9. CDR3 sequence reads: CASRSGTSGSLYEQFF. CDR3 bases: TGTGCCAGCAGGTCCGGGACTAGCGGGAGTCTCTATGAGCAGTTCTTC.

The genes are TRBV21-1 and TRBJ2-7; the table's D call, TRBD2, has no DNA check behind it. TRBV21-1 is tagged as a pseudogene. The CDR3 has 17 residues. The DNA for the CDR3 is TGTGCCAGCAGCAAAAGTAACCTTACCCCGAGTCCGTACGAGCAGTACTTC. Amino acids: CASSKSNLTPSPYEQYF.

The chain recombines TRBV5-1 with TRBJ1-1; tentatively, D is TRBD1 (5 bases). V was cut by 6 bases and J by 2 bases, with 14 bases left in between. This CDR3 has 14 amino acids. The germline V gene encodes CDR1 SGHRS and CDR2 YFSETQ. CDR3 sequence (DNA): TGCGCCAGCACCCTTGAACAGGTCAACACTGAAGCTTTCTTT. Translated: CASTLEQVNTEAFF. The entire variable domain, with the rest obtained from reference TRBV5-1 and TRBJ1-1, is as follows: KAGVTQTPRYLIKTRGQQVTLSCSPISGHRSVSWYQQTPGQGLQFLFEYFSETQRNKGNFPGRFSGRQFSNSRSEMNVSTLELGDSALYLCASTLEQVNTEAFFGQGTRLTVV.

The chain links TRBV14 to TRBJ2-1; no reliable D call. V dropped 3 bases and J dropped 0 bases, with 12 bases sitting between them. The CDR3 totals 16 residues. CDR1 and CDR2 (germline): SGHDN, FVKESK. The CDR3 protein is CASSQNWADSYNEQFF. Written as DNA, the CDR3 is TGTGCCAGCAGCCAGAACTGGGCGGACTCCTACAATGAGCAGTTCTTC.

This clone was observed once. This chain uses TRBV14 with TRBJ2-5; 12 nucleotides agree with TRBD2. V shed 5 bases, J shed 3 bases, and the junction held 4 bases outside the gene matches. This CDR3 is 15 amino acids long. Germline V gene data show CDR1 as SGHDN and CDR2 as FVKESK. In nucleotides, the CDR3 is TGTGCCAGCAGCTTAAGACTAGCGGGAGAAGAGACCCAGTACTTC. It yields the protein CASSLRLAGEETQYF.

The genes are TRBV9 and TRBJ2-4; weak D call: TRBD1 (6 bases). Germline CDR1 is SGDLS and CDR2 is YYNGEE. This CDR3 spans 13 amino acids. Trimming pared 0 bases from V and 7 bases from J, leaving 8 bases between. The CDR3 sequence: CASSVGTVNIQYF. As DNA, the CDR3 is TGTGCCAGCAGCGTAGGGACAGTTAACATTCAGTACTTC.

The CDR3 region is CASSLVPVSGELFF. Here the CDR3 DNA reads TGTGCCAGCAGCTTAGTTCCAGTAAGCGGGGAGCTGTTTTTT. The V and J genes are TRBV7-6 and TRBJ2-2; D not resolved. CDR1 and CDR2 (germline): SGHVS, FNYEAQ. This CDR3 comprises 14 residues. The V and J ends lost 1 base and 7 bases respectively, with 10 bases between them.

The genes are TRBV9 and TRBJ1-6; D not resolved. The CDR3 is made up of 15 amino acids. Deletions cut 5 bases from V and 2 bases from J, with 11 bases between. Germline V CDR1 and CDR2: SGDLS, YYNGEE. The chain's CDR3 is CASSVGVAYNSPLHF. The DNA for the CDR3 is TGTGCCAGCAGTGTCGGGGTTGCCTATAATTCACCCCTCCACTTT.